The 30 T cell receptor beta chains below come from one sample, sequenced in a study of control samples from healthy donors and cancer patients. Measured with immunoSEQ multiplex PCR; TCRdb has only the in-frame clones, and not every one. The sample holds some 130,000 clones, less than 95% seen once. Sequenced input: blood. These receptors were obtained from a man aged 25-40 years in good health.

The chain employs TRBV12-1 and TRBJ1-6. TRBV12-1 is marked as a pseudogene. The CDR3 is 15 amino acids. CDR3 protein: CASNPSRESNSPLHF. DNA of the CDR3: TGTGCCAGCAACCCCTCCCGCGAGAGTAATTCACCCCTCCACTTT.

The chain recombines TRBV6-5 with TRBJ1-4; possibly TRBD1 for D (5 bases). Germline V gene data show CDR1 as MNHEY and CDR2 as SVGAGI. V lost 6 bases and J lost 8, with 19 bases in between. This CDR3 comprises 15 residues. The CDR3 sequence is CASRSFPGTVEKLFF. DNA of the CDR3: TGTGCCAGCAGATCGTTCCCGGGGACTGTAGAAAAACTGTTTTTT.

The chain links TRBV10-3 to TRBJ2-7; no definite D call. Per germline, CDR1 ENHRY and CDR2 SYGVKD. The V end lost 11 bases, the J end lost 2 bases, and 13 bases lay between the germline ends. CDR3 length: 12 residues. CDR3 region: CALPMMTYEQYF. In DNA form, the CDR3 reads TGTGCCTTACCAATGATGACCTACGAGCAGTACTTC.

As DNA, the CDR3 is TGTGCCAGCAGTACAGGGGGCAAGGAGCAGTTCTTC. Protein sequence: CASSTGGKEQFF. The chain has TRBV12-3 or TRBV12-4 and TRBJ2-1, with 9 bases aligning to TRBD1. Trimming at V came to 5 bases and at J to 10 bases, leaving 3 bases not matched to a gene. The CDR3 runs to 12 residues.

Comments on this clone: The identical CDR3 is also encoded by other nucleotide sequences in the sample. The V gene is TRBV9, the J gene TRBJ2-2; D may correspond to TRBD1 or TRBD2 (5 bases each). Germline CDR1 reads SGDLS; CDR2 reads YYNGEE. This CDR3 is built from 14 residues. Trimming removed 2 bases from V and 2 bases from J, with 7 bases in between. The CDR3 loop reads CASSVGPNTGELFF. The CDR3 DNA reads TGTGCCAGCAGCGTGGGACCCAACACCGGGGAGCTGTTTTTT.

The chain joins TRBV10-3 to TRBJ1-4; D perhaps matches TRBD1 (5 bases). V was pared by 2 bases and J by 4 bases, with 8 bases between. The CDR3 loop spans 14 amino acids. Germline-derived CDR1 and CDR2 are ENHRY and SYGVKD. In DNA, the CDR3 is TGTGCCATCAGTGAGCGACAGCGTAATGAAAAACTGTTTTTT. Encoded protein: CAISERQRNEKLFF.

This chain connects TRBV12-3 or TRBV12-4 to TRBJ2-7; D call uncertain. This CDR3 has 11 residues. The ends were cut back, 5 bases at V and 3 bases at J, with 5 bases in the middle. CDR3 bases: TGTGCCAGCAGTCCTATCTACGAGCAGTACTTC. Encoded protein: CASSPIYEQYF.

Here the CDR3 reads CASSTGTGSYEQYF. Written as DNA, the CDR3 is TGCGCCAGCAGCACTGGGACAGGGAGCTACGAGCAGTACTTC. The chain recombines TRBV5-1 with TRBJ2-7; 9 bases match TRBD1. The CDR3 contains 14 residues. V shed 4 bases and J 3 bases; nucleotides not matched to a gene: 5. Germline CDR1 is SGHRS and CDR2 is YFSETQ.

The rearrangement links TRBV28 to TRBJ1-5; D is unclear. The V end lost 1 base, the J end lost 5 bases, and 3 bases lay between the germline ends. Germline CDR1 MDHEN, CDR2 SYDVKM. The CDR3 consists of 12 residues. The CDR3 protein is CASSLLHQPQHF. CDR3 coding DNA: TGTGCCAGCAGTTTATTACATCAGCCCCAGCATTTT. The full variable domain, in which reference TRBV28 and TRBJ1-5 provide the parts outside the CDR3, is DVKVTQSSRYLVKRTGEKVFLECVQDMDHENMFWYRQDPGLGLRLIYFSYDVKMKEKGDIPEGYSVSREKKERFSLILESASTNQTSMYLCASSLLHQPQHFGDGTRLSIL.

This clone was observed a single time. This chain uses TRBV7-2 with TRBJ1-3; 7 nucleotides agree with TRBD1. J was trimmed by 0 bases and V by 6 bases; bases with no gene match: 5. CDR3 length equals 15 residues. Germline V CDR1 and CDR2: SGHTA, FQGNSA. CDR3 DNA sequence: TGTGCCAGCAGATGGGACAGTAACTCTGGAAACACCATATATTTT. It is translated as CASRWDSNSGNTIYF.

The V and J genes are TRBV25-1 and TRBJ1-6; D is ambiguous. The CDR3 has 14 residues. The germline V and J ends were trimmed by 5 bases and 7 bases, with 12 bases remaining between them. Germline V CDR1 and CDR2: MGHDK, SYGVNS. CDR3 region: CASSSAGGNSPLHF. As DNA, the CDR3 is TGTGCCAGCAGTTCCGCGGGAGGCAATTCACCCCTCCACTTT.

This clone was observed a single time. The V and J genes are TRBV4-3 and TRBJ2-7; either TRBD1 or TRBD2 may fit D (5 bases each). V lost 4 bases and J 4 bases, leaving 26 bases between the germline ends. The CDR3 totals 18 residues. Per the germline V gene, CDR1 is LGHNA and CDR2 is YSLEER. The CDR3 DNA is TGCGCCAGCAGCCGGGGGTACCAATACGAGGGGCCCCCTTACGAGCAGTACTTC. Its translation is CASSRGYQYEGPPYEQYF.

V usage is TRBV2 and J usage is TRBJ1-2; D is perhaps TRBD1 (5 bases). Germline V gives CDR1 SNHLY, CDR2 FYNNEI. The CDR3 covers 13 residues. V was cut by 4 bases and J by 1 base, with 7 bases left in between. The CDR3 coding sequence is TGTGCCAGCAGTGTCGACAGTAACTATGGCTACACCTTC. Protein: CASSVDSNYGYTF.

The chain has TRBV9 and TRBJ1-6; D uncertain. The V end was cut by 4 bases, the J end by 4 bases, with 12 bases between. From germline, CDR1 is SGDLS and CDR2 YYNGEE. The CDR3 loop spans 15 amino acids. CDR3 residues: CASSPDPGYNSPLHF. DNA for the CDR3: TGTGCCAGCAGCCCAGACCCGGGTTATAATTCACCCCTCCACTTT.

V is TRBV28 and J is TRBJ2-3, with D maybe TRBD2 (6 bases). The germline V gene encodes CDR1 MDHEN and CDR2 SYDVKM. This CDR3 spans 16 amino acids. V gave up 5 bases and J gave up 1 base, with 16 bases separating them. The CDR3 here is CASSPRPGGGTDTQYF. CDR3 in DNA: TGTGCCAGCAGTCCCCGGCCTGGCGGGGGCACAGATACGCAGTATTTT.

The chain links TRBV27 to TRBJ1-3; no clear D gene. V was clipped by 7 bases and J by 2 bases, with 9 bases between them. This CDR3 region has 13 residues. CDR1 is MNHEY, CDR2 SMNVEV, per germline (reference sequence). The CDR3 is CASIGGAGNTIYF. CDR3 nucleotide sequence: TGTGCCAGCATTGGCGGGGCTGGAAACACCATATATTTT.

The chain employs TRBV27 and TRBJ1-1; D may be TRBD1 (6 bases). The CDR3 covers 14 residues. CDR1 is MNHEY, CDR2 SMNVEV, per germline (reference sequence). Trimming removed 5 bases from V and 1 base from J, with 11 bases in between. This CDR3 is CASSLAGANTEAFF. DNA for the CDR3: TGTGCCAGCAGTCTCGCGGGGGCGAACACTGAAGCTTTCTTT.

This sequence joins TRBV4-2 and TRBJ2-1; D uncertain. The CDR3 loop spans 16 amino acids. The V gene lost 4 bases and the J gene lost 2 bases, with 15 bases spanning the gap. Germline V gene sequence: CDR1 LGHNA, CDR2 YNFKEQ. CDR3: CASSPRSQLTYNEQFF. CDR3 bases: TGTGCCAGCAGCCCCCGGAGCCAGCTCACCTACAATGAGCAGTTCTTC.

About this clone: At one end, the junction sequence differs from germline, possibly due to a read error. V is TRBV7-7 and J is TRBJ2-3; 8 bases agree with TRBD2. The CDR3 spans 15 residues. The germline gives CDR1 SSHAT, CDR2 FNYEAQ (reference sequence). The CDR3 DNA sequence: TGTGCTAGCAGCTTTAGCGGGGTTAGCACAGATACGCAGTATTTT. This encodes CASSFSGVSTDTQYF.

The chain carries TRBV18 and TRBJ1-1; possibly TRBD1 for D (6 bases). The V and J ends lost 0 bases and 4 bases respectively, with 15 bases between them. This CDR3 spans 16 amino acids. Germline values: CDR1 KGHSH, CDR2 LQKENI. The CDR3 here is CASSPPRGREGTEAFF. The CDR3 nucleotides read TGTGCCAGCTCACCACCTCGGGGGCGGGAGGGCACTGAAGCTTTCTTT. Filled out from reference TRBV18 and TRBJ1-1, the complete variable domain reads NAGVMQNPRHLVRRRGQEARLRCSPMKGHSHVYWYRQLPEEGLKFMVYLQKENIIDESGMPKERFSAEFPKEGPSILRIQQVVRGDSAAYFCASSPPRGREGTEAFFGQGTRLTVV.

The count of this clone is one. The CDR3 bases are TGTGCCAGCAGTTACTTGGGGGGCACTGAAGCTTTCTTT. Protein sequence: CASSYLGGTEAFF. The chain joins TRBV6-5 to TRBJ1-1; D might be TRBD1 (5 bases). CDR1 and CDR2 (germline): MNHEY, SVGAGI. The V and J ends lost 1 base and 4 bases respectively, with 7 bases between them. CDR3 length equals 13 residues.

CDR3 in DNA: TGCAGCGTTGGTTGGGGTAACTATCAGCCCCAGCATTTT. Its translation is CSVGWGNYQPQHF. The chain couples TRBV29-1 to TRBJ1-5; no clear D gene. V was clipped by 4 bases and J by 5 bases, with 12 bases between them. Germline CDR1 and CDR2: SQVTM and ANQGSEA. CDR3 size: 13 residues.

The J gene is TRBJ2-2, the V gene TRBV4-2; 7 positions match TRBD1. V lost 1 base to trimming and J lost 1 base; unmatched junction nucleotides: 0. CDR3 size: 15 residues. The germline gives CDR1 LGHNA, CDR2 YNFKEQ. The CDR3 nucleotides read TGTGCCAGCAGCCAAGGGACAGGGAACACCGGGGAGCTGTTTTTT. This encodes CASSQGTGNTGELFF.

V is TRBV2 and J is TRBJ2-1; 8 bases are shared with TRBD1. The CDR3 has 17 amino acids. Germline V lookup: CDR1 SNHLY, CDR2 FYNNEI. Trimming took 6 bases from V and 4 from J; bases not matched to a gene: 14. Here the CDR3 DNA reads TGTGCCAGCAGAGATCCGGGACAGGCCTTTTTTTACAATGAGCAGTTCTTC. Translating it yields CASRDPGQAFFYNEQFF.

CDR3 sequence: CASSQDTRGGETQYF. The CDR3 bases are TGCGCCAGCAGCCAAGATACAAGGGGAGGTGAGACCCAGTACTTC. The chain links TRBV4-1 to TRBJ2-5, with D possibly TRBD2 on 6 matching bases. Trimming removed 0 bases at V and 5 bases at J, with 13 bases between. The germline V gene has CDR1 MGHRA and CDR2 YSYEKL. The CDR3 runs to 15 residues.

The chain combines TRBV10-3 with TRBJ1-1; 7 nucleotides line up with TRBD1. This CDR3 contains 13 residues. With 5 bases clipped from V and 6 bases from J, the junction kept 6 bases outside the gene matches. Germline assignment: CDR1 ENHRY and CDR2 SYGVKD. DNA for the CDR3: TGTGCCATCAGTACAGGGGTTGACCCTGAAGCTTTCTTT. It yields the protein CAISTGVDPEAFF.

The CDR3 loop reads CASGLGDTWGTEAFF. CDR3 DNA sequence: TGTGCTAGTGGTTTGGGGGACACTTGGGGGACTGAAGCTTTCTTT. The J gene is TRBJ1-1, the V gene TRBV12-5; possible D gene TRBD1, 6 bases. Trimming shortened V by 1 base and J by 5 bases, and 14 bases separated the two germline ends. This CDR3 region has 15 residues. Germline CDR1 is LGHNT and CDR2 is FRNRAP. Drawing the rest from reference TRBV12-5 and TRBJ1-1, the complete variable domain is DARVTQTPRHKVTEMGQEVTMRCQPILGHNTVFWYRQTMMQGLELLAYFRNRAPLDDSGMPKDRFSAEMPDATLATLKIQPSEPRDSAVYFCASGLGDTWGTEAFFGQGTRLTVV.

The chain joins TRBV5-1 to TRBJ1-1; D not resolved. CDR1 is SGHRS and CDR2 is YFSETQ in the germline V gene. This CDR3 has 17 residues. Trimming removed 1 base from V and 4 bases from J, with 20 bases in between. In DNA form, the CDR3 reads TGCGCCAGCAGCTTGAAGTTCATTAGTACGTTCAGCACTGAAGCTTTCTTT. Translation gives CASSLKFISTFSTEAFF. Full variable domain (outside the CDR3, taken from reference TRBV5-1 and TRBJ1-1): KAGVTQTPRYLIKTRGQQVTLSCSPISGHRSVSWYQQTPGQGLQFLFEYFSETQRNKGNFPGRFSGRQFSNSRSEMNVSTLELGDSALYLCASSLKFISTFSTEAFFGQGTRLTVV.

The gene calls are TRBV9 and TRBJ2-1, with 9 bases identical to TRBD2. Germline V CDR1 and CDR2: SGDLS, YYNGEE. There are 15 residues in the CDR3. J lost 4 bases, V lost 1 base, and 3 bases had no gene match. CDR3 sequence: CASSVSAGGYNEQFF. CDR3 DNA: TGTGCCAGCAGCGTATCCGCGGGGGGGTACAATGAGCAGTTCTTC.

The rearrangement uses TRBV18 and TRBJ1-5; the match to TRBD1 covers 10 bases. CDR1 is KGHSH and CDR2 is LQKENI in the germline V gene. The CDR3 runs to 16 residues. The V gene end was trimmed by 4 bases and the J gene end by 9 bases; junction bases not matched to a gene: 12. CDR3 in amino acids: CASSLTGTGASRPQHF. Here the CDR3 DNA reads TGTGCCAGCTCACTAACCGGGACAGGGGCCTCGAGGCCCCAGCATTTT.